The 28 T cell receptor beta chains presented below share a single source sample, sequenced in a study of preoperative IRX-2 immunotherapy in early breast cancer. The treatment denotes: preoperative locoregional IRX-2 cytokine immunotherapy. TCRdb's table, derived via immunoSEQ multiplex PCR, lists solely in-frame clones and lacks some. The data show around 34,000 clones, roughly 96% seen once. This specimen was taken from a patient treated with IRX-2 immunotherapy. The receptors were gathered from a human donor with breast cancer.

The CDR3 region is CASRKGDQPQHF. For the CDR3, the DNA is TGTGCCAGCAGGAAGGGGGATCAGCCCCAGCATTTT. The genes are TRBV6-6 and TRBJ1-5; possible D gene TRBD1, 6 bases. Germline assignment: CDR1 MNHNY and CDR2 SVGAGI (reference sequence). V was cut by 6 bases and J by 5 bases, with 8 bases left in between. The CDR3 is 12 amino acids.

This chain connects TRBV19 to TRBJ2-1; 7 bases align to TRBD1. This CDR3 spans 14 amino acids. Unmatched junction bases numbered 3, after V lost 1 base and J lost 6 bases. The germline V gene encodes CDR1 LNHDA and CDR2 SQIVND (reference sequence). The CDR3 is CASSIGGGRNEQFF. The CDR3 nucleotides read TGTGCCAGTAGTATAGGAGGGGGCCGCAATGAGCAGTTCTTC.

The J gene is TRBJ1-1, the V gene TRBV6-5; D call uncertain. V lost 2 bases and J lost 1, with 5 bases in between. Germline V gene sequence: CDR1 MNHEY, CDR2 SVGAGI. The CDR3 spans 13 residues. CDR3 amino acids: CASSYEANTEAFF. Written as DNA, the CDR3 is TGTGCCAGCAGTTACGAGGCGAACACTGAAGCTTTCTTT.

The chain is built from TRBV6-1 and TRBJ1-1; 7 bases map to TRBD1. CDR1 MNHNS and CDR2 SASEGT come from the germline V gene. The CDR3 spans 13 residues. V dropped 1 base and J dropped 10; count of bases not matched to a gene: 6. CDR3 in amino acids: CASSEVQGVRAFF. CDR3 nucleotides: TGTGCCAGCAGTGAAGTTCAGGGGGTAAGAGCTTTCTTT.

V and J are TRBV6-6 and TRBJ2-1; D ambiguous. Germline assignment: CDR1 MNHNY and CDR2 SVGAGI (reference sequence). CDR3 length: 12 amino acids. V was shortened by 2 bases and J by 5 bases, with 4 bases between the two germline ends. CDR3 protein: CASSYENNEQFF. The CDR3 bases are TGTGCCAGCAGTTACGAAAACAATGAGCAGTTCTTC.

This chain links TRBV11-3 with TRBJ1-5; 11 bases align to TRBD1. This CDR3 region has 15 residues. Losses at the gene ends were 10 bases for V and 4 bases for J; bases not matched to a gene: 9. Germline-derived CDR1 and CDR2 are SGHNT and YENEEA. The CDR3 region is CATSRTGGFNQPQHF. Written as DNA, the CDR3 is TGTGCCACTTCGAGGACAGGGGGCTTTAATCAGCCCCAGCATTTT.

The genes are TRBV5-1 and TRBJ2-7; TRBD2 agrees at 7 bases. This CDR3 region has 14 residues. Trimming removed 2 bases from V and 2 bases from J; junction bases left unmatched: 4. Germline loops: CDR1 SGHRS, CDR2 YFSETQ. The CDR3 region is CASSLASGTYEQYF. CDR3 coding DNA: TGCGCCAGCAGCTTAGCTAGCGGAACCTACGAGCAGTACTTC.

CDR3 sequence (DNA): TGTGCCAGCAGCTCCCGGGCGGGAGGGCCGAGCTACGAGCAGTACTTC. It codes for CASSSRAGGPSYEQYF. The V gene is TRBV27, the J gene TRBJ2-7; 9 bases agree with TRBD2. V lost 6 bases, J lost 3 bases, and 12 bases stayed unmatched. Germline assignment: CDR1 MNHEY and CDR2 SMNVEV (reference sequence). This CDR3 comprises 16 residues.

This chain links TRBV4-1 with TRBJ2-1, with a possible D match to TRBD1 (6 bases). The germline gives CDR1 MGHRA, CDR2 YSYEKL. V was clipped by 0 bases and J by 0 bases, with 21 bases between them. The CDR3 loop spans 20 amino acids. The CDR3 DNA is TGCGCCAGCAGCCAAGAAGGGACCCAGGGGAGCCGGAGCTCCTACAATGAGCAGTTCTTC. Its protein is CASSQEGTQGSRSSYNEQFF.

V is TRBV27 and J is TRBJ2-1, with a tentative D call TRBD1 (6 bases). The V gene's germline CDR1 is MNHEY and CDR2 SMNVEV (reference sequence). V lost 7 bases and J lost 1, with 11 bases in between. The CDR3 spans 14 residues. The CDR3 sequence is CASTPGTSYNEQFF. The DNA of the CDR3 is TGTGCCAGCACGCCTGGGACATCCTACAATGAGCAGTTCTTC.

The V call is TRBV14, the J call TRBJ1-4; D not resolved. The CDR3 loop spans 15 amino acids. Trimming took 5 bases from V and 1 from J, leaving 11 bases between them. Germline lookup yields CDR1 SGHDN and CDR2 FVKESK. The DNA for the CDR3 is TGTGCCAGCAGCTCCACCCGGGGAACTAATGAAAAACTGTTTTTT. It translates to CASSSTRGTNEKLFF.

The chain couples TRBV2 to TRBJ2-5; a possible D gene is TRBD1 (6 bases). TRBJ2-7 matches the DNA end more closely, so the J call is doubtful. CDR1 and CDR2 (germline): SNHLY, FYNNEI. The CDR3 has 13 residues. As DNA, the CDR3 is TGTGCCAGCTTGGACAGCTTTTCCTACGAGCAGTACTTC. Translated: CASLDSFSYEQYF.

The sample holds one count of this clone. The genes are TRBV5-5 and TRBJ1-1, with 8 bases aligning to TRBD1. There are 14 residues in the CDR3. Germline CDR1 and CDR2: SGHKS and YYEKEE (reference sequence). V gave up 5 bases and J gave up 0 bases; unmatched junction bases: 3. As DNA, the CDR3 is TGTGCCAGCAGGTGGACAGGGATGAACACTGAAGCTTTCTTT. Translated: CASRWTGMNTEAFF.

V usage is TRBV5-1 and J usage is TRBJ2-1, with 7 bases aligning to TRBD1. The CDR3 has 13 residues. Germline assignment: CDR1 SGHRS and CDR2 YFSETQ. Losses at the gene ends were 9 bases for V and 9 bases for J; bases not matched to a gene: 12. CDR3 protein: CATATGRLGEQFF. CDR3 coding DNA: TGCGCCACCGCGACAGGGCGGCTCGGTGAGCAGTTCTTC.

This clone was counted a single time. CDR3 DNA: TGTGCCAGCAGCTTGGAGCCCGGCACAGATACGCAGTATTTT. Its protein product is CASSLEPGTDTQYF. The J gene is TRBJ2-3, the V gene TRBV5-4; D is unclear. This CDR3 region has 14 residues. With 0 bases removed from V and 1 base from J, the gap between germline ends came to 6 bases. Germline assignment: CDR1 SGHNT and CDR2 YYREEE (reference sequence).

CDR3 residues: CASSHDRLKGEKLFF. DNA for the CDR3: TGTGCCAGCAGCCACGACAGACTGAAGGGTGAAAAACTGTTTTTT. The chain carries TRBV6-5 and TRBJ1-4; the D gene is possibly TRBD1 (5 bases). The CDR3 is 15 amino acids. Trimming left V 6 bases short and J 7 bases short, with 18 bases between. The germline gives CDR1 MNHEY, CDR2 SVGAGI.

The CDR3, as DNA: TGTGCCAGCAGCTTAGGACTAGCGGGGGGGGCAGATACGCAGTATTTT. Amino acid sequence: CASSLGLAGGADTQYF. The gene calls are TRBV5-4 and TRBJ2-3, with 15 positions matching TRBD2. This CDR3 contains 16 residues. V lost 2 bases, J lost 4 bases, and 2 bases stayed unmatched. The germline V gene has CDR1 SGHNT and CDR2 YYREEE (reference sequence).

The chain has TRBV5-4 and TRBJ2-1, with D tentatively TRBD2 (6 bases). Trimming stripped 2 bases from V and 0 bases from J, with 15 bases between. Germline assignment: CDR1 SGHNT and CDR2 YYREEE (reference sequence). The CDR3 is made up of 17 amino acids. The CDR3 loop reads CASSFEPSGYSYNEQFF. DNA for the CDR3: TGTGCCAGCAGCTTTGAGCCCAGCGGGTACTCCTACAATGAGCAGTTCTTC.

This clone was counted only a few times. This chain joins TRBV7-6 and TRBJ1-1, with TRBD1 matching over 8 bases. V was clipped by 2 bases and J by 7 bases; unmatched bases: 18. The CDR3 length is 18 residues. CDR1 and CDR2 from the germline V gene are SGHVS and FNYEAQ. CDR3 nucleotide sequence: TGTGCCAGCAGCTTATCCCAGGGGGCGTTCAACCGGGAAGATGAAGCTTTCTTT. Residues: CASSLSQGAFNREDEAFF.

The chain joins TRBV7-9 to TRBJ1-4, with TRBD1 matching over 8 bases. The CDR3 has 15 residues. Germline V CDR1 and CDR2: SEHNR, FQNEAQ (reference sequence). V was clipped by 5 bases and J by 4 bases; unmatched bases: 6. The CDR3 DNA reads TGTGCCAGCAGCGTTGTGGGACAGGTTAATGAAAAACTGTTTTTT. This sequence encodes CASSVVGQVNEKLFF.

V gene TRBV7-9 combines with J gene TRBJ2-2; no definite D call. Trimming cost V 5 bases and J 3 bases, with 10 bases left between them. The CDR3 is 14 amino acids. Germline CDR1 reads SEHNR; CDR2 reads FQNEAQ (reference sequence). This CDR3 reads CASSPPTDTGELFF. CDR3 nucleotides: TGTGCCAGCAGCCCCCCCACAGACACCGGGGAGCTGTTTTTT. Supplemented by reference TRBV7-9 and TRBJ2-2, the full variable domain reads DTGVSQNPRHKITKRGQNVTFRCDPISEHNRLYWYRQTLGQGPEFLTYFQNEAQLEKSRLLSDRFSAERPKGSFSTLEIQRTEQGDSAMYLCASSPPTDTGELFFGEGSRLTVL.

This chain uses TRBV7-2 with TRBJ2-7; D is perhaps TRBD2 (6 bases). CDR1 and CDR2 (germline): SGHTA, FQGNSA. The V and J ends lost 6 bases and 2 bases respectively, with 14 bases between them. There are 14 residues in the CDR3. The CDR3 region is CASSLDGGAYEQYF. Written as DNA, the CDR3 is TGTGCCAGCAGTCTGGACGGGGGTGCCTACGAGCAGTACTTC.

J is TRBJ2-2 and V is TRBV9; 7 nucleotides agree with TRBD2. Germline V CDR1 and CDR2: SGDLS, YYNGEE. This CDR3 has 17 amino acids. V dropped 3 bases and J dropped 4; count of bases not matched to a gene: 12. Here the CDR3 reads CASSDPLQRGVTGELFF. DNA of the CDR3: TGTGCCAGCAGCGACCCCCTCCAGCGGGGAGTCACCGGGGAGCTGTTTTTT.

V usage is TRBV6-5 and J usage is TRBJ1-2, with TRBD1 as a possible D gene (5 bases). Germline CDR1 is MNHEY and CDR2 is SVGAGI. The CDR3 covers 14 residues. Trimming stripped 6 bases from V and 0 bases from J, with 11 bases between. The CDR3 DNA follows: TGTGCCAGCAGGCCCGGGGCTACTAACTATGGCTACACCTTC. Translating gives CASRPGATNYGYTF.

The V gene is TRBV2, the J gene TRBJ2-7; TRBD1 matches 7 bases. The CDR3 spans 12 residues. The V gene's germline CDR1 is SNHLY and CDR2 FYNNEI. Unmatched junction bases numbered 5, after V lost 6 bases and J lost 6 bases. Here the CDR3 DNA reads TGTGCCAGCAGCCCGACAGGGCTCGAGCAGTACTTC. It translates to CASSPTGLEQYF.

This chain connects TRBV5-1 to TRBJ2-2; D is possibly TRBD1 (5 bases). Germline V gene lookup returns CDR1 SGHRS and CDR2 YFSETQ. The germline V and J ends were trimmed by 1 base and 0 bases, with 19 bases remaining between them. There are 19 residues in the CDR3. CDR3 nucleotides: TGCGCCAGCAGCTTGAGGGCACGAGCCCGGACAACGAACACCGGGGAGCTGTTTTTT. As protein: CASSLRARARTTNTGELFF. Based on the CDR3 plus reference TRBV5-1 and TRBJ2-2, the full variable domain is KAGVTQTPRYLIKTRGQQVTLSCSPISGHRSVSWYQQTPGQGLQFLFEYFSETQRNKGNFPGRFSGRQFSNSRSEMNVSTLELGDSALYLCASSLRARARTTNTGELFFGEGSRLTVL.

The chain joins TRBV10-3 to TRBJ2-7, with D possibly TRBD1 on 6 matching bases. Trimming took 4 bases from V and 4 from J, leaving 11 bases between them. The CDR3 covers 13 residues. The germline CDR1 and CDR2 sequences are ENHRY and SYGVKD. CDR3 sequence (DNA): TGTGCCATCAGTGTGGACAGTAGATACGAGCAGTACTTC. This encodes CAISVDSRYEQYF.

The rearrangement joins TRBV6-9 to TRBJ2-2; D could derive from TRBD1 or TRBD2 (6 bases each). This CDR3 is built from 15 residues. V dropped 4 bases and J dropped 5 bases, with 14 bases sitting between them. The germline gives CDR1 MNHGY, CDR2 SVAAGI. The CDR3 reads CASSSGASGTGELFF. The CDR3 DNA follows: TGTGCCAGCAGTTCGGGGGCGAGCGGAACCGGGGAGCTGTTTTTT.